Sequencing of this TCR beta chain was carried out in a study of blood T cells in healthy people across ages. The CDR3 is 18 amino acids. Germline values: CDR1 LGHNA, CDR2 YSLEER. Deletions cut 0 bases from V and 7 bases from J, with 25 bases between. Points on this clonotype: Its antigen is undetermined.

Study-level findings and limits: With naive T cell percentage, TCR beta diversity showed a strong correlation. Observed TCR beta diversity per million T cells went down as age went up. This fall followed a roughly linear course with age.

For the second PCR, which ran for about 6 to 11 cycles, a sample-barcoded 5' primer and a J-beta primer mix were used. TCRdb itself ran the 5' RACE reads through MiXCR, one entry per CDR3 protein. The table includes hundreds of thousands of distinct CDR3 sequences, about 34% detected once. Material: blood. The origin of this receptor is a man between 18 and 29 years old in good health. The chain links TRBV4-3 to TRBJ2-7, with a weak D call TRBD2 (7 bases). The CDR3 loop is CASSQDRVGGPVENEQYF. Written as DNA, the CDR3 is TGCGCCAGCAGCCAAGATCGGGTCGGGGGGCCGGTAGAGAATGAGCAGTACTTC.